The clone carrying this T cell receptor beta chain was observed a few times. The antigen is not known. Investigators sorted PBMCs to obtain both CD4+ and CD8+ T cells. The data were taken from a study of CD8+ T cells in alopecia areata. The CDR3 extends over 14 amino acids. In germline, CDR1 is SQVTM, CDR2 ANQGSEA. Trimming cost V 6 bases and J 2 bases; bases outside gene matches: 5. Study results and caveats: Clonality in lesional scalp, especially alopecia totalis/universalis, exceeded that of normal scalp. TCR sharing across patients was less clear than in mice, possibly HLA-related.

Following extraction, RNA underwent reverse transcription to cDNA, which served as the sequencing template. This table comes from immunoSEQ multiplex PCR, and its TCRdb copy is limited to in-frame clones, with some not included. Of approximately 150,000 clones listed, 45% to 60% are singletons. J is TRBJ2-3 and V is TRBV29-1; TRBD2 agrees at 10 bases. The sample comprised CD4+ T cells sorted from blood. This clonotype was obtained from a human donor with alopecia areata. CDR3: CSVVLAGTTDTQYF. In DNA, the CDR3 is TGCAGCGTCGTACTAGCGGGGACCACAGATACGCAGTATTTT.